The 20 T cell receptor beta chains presented below share a single source sample, sequenced in a study of blood T cell repertoires in COVID-19. The data were produced by immunoSEQ multiplex PCR, yet TCRdb's version contains in-frame clones alone and is incomplete. The table includes 150,000 to 200,000 clones, 78% detected once. Input material: peripheral blood. These receptors all come from a woman at least 80 years old with active or convalescent COVID-19.

V gene TRBV28 combines with J gene TRBJ2-3, with TRBD2 identical over 9 bases. The CDR3 consists of 17 residues. The J segment lost 7 bases and the V segment lost 3 bases, leaving 14 bases of the junction unmatched. The germline CDR1 and CDR2 sequences are MDHEN and SYDVKM. CDR3 loop: CASSFPLQRGAPHTQYF. The CDR3 coding sequence is TGTGCCAGCAGTTTTCCGTTGCAGCGGGGGGCTCCTCATACGCAGTATTTT.

The gene calls are TRBV5-4 and TRBJ1-6; no clear D. From germline, CDR1 is SGHNT and CDR2 YYREEE (reference sequence). This CDR3 comprises 13 residues. V shed 1 base and J shed 7 bases, with 6 bases lying between them. CDR3 in amino acids: CASSLPNNSPLHF. The CDR3 coding sequence is TGTGCCAGCAGCTTGCCTAACAATTCACCCCTCCACTTT.

The chain carries TRBV5-5 and TRBJ1-4; D uncertain. The CDR3 totals 14 residues. The germline CDR1 and CDR2 sequences are SGHKS and YYEKEE (reference sequence). Trimming removed 3 bases from V and 0 bases from J, with 6 bases in between. The CDR3 sequence: CASSYPTTNEKLFF. Here the CDR3 DNA reads TGTGCCAGCAGCTATCCCACAACTAATGAAAAACTGTTTTTT.

The chain is built from TRBV15 and TRBJ1-5; no definite D call. Trimming removed 5 bases at V and 5 bases at J, with 13 bases between. The CDR3 totals 14 residues. Germline V lookup: CDR1 LNHNV, CDR2 YYDKDF (reference sequence). This CDR3 is CATSGGVDYQPQHF. DNA for the CDR3: TGTGCCACCAGCGGCGGGGTGGATTATCAGCCCCAGCATTTT.

The chain recombines TRBV28 with TRBJ1-1; tentative D call: TRBD1 (6 bases). Per the germline V gene, CDR1 is MDHEN and CDR2 is SYDVKM. The V end lost 5 bases, the J end lost 4 bases, and 26 bases lay between the germline ends. The CDR3 runs 18 residues. The CDR3 loop reads CASSPPGGGRYMGTEAFF. The CDR3 bases are TGTGCCAGCAGTCCCCCGGGCGGGGGGCGATATATGGGCACTGAAGCTTTCTTT.

The chain uses TRBV11-2 and TRBJ1-2, with TRBD1 matching 7 bases. Germline V gene sequence: CDR1 SGHAT, CDR2 FQNNGV. V trimming: 5 bases; J trimming: 7 bases; junction bases outside the gene matches: 13. The CDR3 totals 15 residues. CDR3 nucleotide sequence: TGTGCCAGCAGCATAGGACGACAGGGTCTTTCTGGCTACACCTTC. Its translation: CASSIGRQGLSGYTF.

The chain links TRBV19 to TRBJ2-5; D remains unclear. V lost 3 bases and J lost 5, with 4 bases in between. This CDR3 comprises 11 residues. Germline-derived CDR1 and CDR2 are LNHDA and SQIVND (reference sequence). For the CDR3, the DNA is TGTGCCAGTAGTATTGCGGAGACCCAGTACTTC. This translates into CASSIAETQYF.

The chain couples TRBV4-2 to TRBJ1-1; D uncertain. The ends were cut back, 4 bases at V and 9 bases at J, with 12 bases in the middle. Germline lookup yields CDR1 LGHNA and CDR2 YNFKEQ. This CDR3 is 12 amino acids long. CDR3 sequence: CASSPTSGQAFF. In nucleotides, the CDR3 is TGTGCCAGCAGCCCGACATCAGGTCAAGCTTTCTTT.

The chain is built from TRBV3-1 (or the pseudogene TRBV3-2) and TRBJ2-2, with D tentatively TRBD2 (6 bases). The CDR3 spans 13 residues. Germline CDR1 and CDR2: LGHDT and YNNKEL (reference sequence). V lost 11 bases and J 1 base, leaving 11 bases between the germline ends. The CDR3 DNA follows: TGTGCCGTAGGAGGGAAGAACACCGGGGAGCTGTTTTTT. Translated, it gives CAVGGKNTGELFF.

The chain links TRBV30 to TRBJ1-5; 7 bases are a match to TRBD1. This CDR3 has 13 residues. The V gene end was trimmed by 3 bases and the J gene end by 7 bases; junction bases not matched to a gene: 6. CDR1 is GTSNPN, CDR2 SVGIG, per germline (reference sequence). The CDR3 sequence is CAWSARGLQPQHF. CDR3 nucleotide sequence: TGTGCCTGGAGCGCCAGGGGGTTGCAGCCCCAGCATTTT.

The chain employs TRBV4-3 and TRBJ2-7, with TRBD1 identical over 12 bases. Losses at the gene ends were 1 base for V and 6 bases for J; bases not matched to a gene: 4. Germline CDR1 reads LGHNA; CDR2 reads YSLEER. CDR3 length equals 15 residues. The CDR3 region is CASSQAGTGGFEQYF. For the CDR3, the DNA is TGCGCCAGCAGCCAAGCCGGGACAGGGGGCTTCGAGCAGTACTTC.

This chain connects TRBV7-9 to TRBJ1-1; D is perhaps TRBD1 (6 bases). The CDR3 consists of 13 residues. V was clipped by 5 bases and J by 3 bases, with 10 bases between them. Germline CDR1 SEHNR, CDR2 FQNEAQ (reference sequence). The CDR3 nucleotides read TGTGCCAGCAGCGGAGCAGGGGACACTGAAGCTTTCTTT. This gives the protein CASSGAGDTEAFF.

This clone was seen once. The gene calls are TRBV7-9 and TRBJ1-1; 7 nucleotides line up with TRBD1. Germline-derived CDR1 and CDR2 are SEHNR and FQNEAQ (reference sequence). The CDR3 loop spans 15 amino acids. V was clipped by 3 bases and J by 9 bases; unmatched bases: 13. CDR3 region: CASSFGPQGGSKAFF. CDR3 DNA sequence: TGTGCCAGCAGCTTCGGTCCCCAGGGGGGTTCGAAAGCTTTCTTT.

The chain has TRBV27 and TRBJ1-2; D remains unclear. This CDR3 has 13 amino acids. From germline, CDR1 is MNHEY and CDR2 SMNVEV (reference sequence). V was trimmed by 5 bases and J by 1 base, leaving 8 bases between them. The CDR3 sequence is CASSMRLNYGYTF. DNA for the CDR3: TGTGCCAGCAGTATGCGCCTTAACTATGGCTACACCTTC.

The V gene is TRBV5-6, the J gene TRBJ2-4, with unresolved D. V was pared by 2 bases and J by 0 bases, with 6 bases between. Germline CDR1 SGHDT, CDR2 YYEEEE. CDR3 size: 14 residues. CDR3 protein: CASSFFLAKNIQYF. CDR3 sequence (DNA): TGTGCCAGCAGCTTTTTTCTAGCCAAAAACATTCAGTACTTC.

This chain's CDR3 is CASSFWTASYEQYF. In DNA, the CDR3 is TGTGCCAGCAGCTTCTGGACAGCCTCCTACGAGCAGTACTTC. The chain is built from TRBV7-2 and TRBJ2-7, with D possibly TRBD1 on 6 matching bases. CDR3 length equals 14 residues. Deletions cut 3 bases from V and 0 bases from J, with 9 bases between. CDR1 and CDR2 from the germline V gene are SGHTA and FQGNSA.

The chain links TRBV3-1 (or the pseudogene TRBV3-2) to TRBJ2-4; TRBD2 agrees at 13 bases. The CDR3 is 19 amino acids. Germline-derived CDR1 and CDR2 are LGHDT and YNNKEL (reference sequence). The V gene end was trimmed by 3 bases and the J gene end by 3 bases; junction bases not matched to a gene: 11. The CDR3 sequence: CASSQSGLAGVFSKNIQYF. The DNA of the CDR3 is TGTGCCAGCAGCCAGAGTGGACTAGCGGGGGTTTTTAGCAAAAACATTCAGTACTTC.

The CDR3 loop is CASSLISGGRTEAFF. CDR3 DNA sequence: TGTGCCAGCAGTTTAATTTCAGGGGGACGCACTGAAGCTTTCTTT. J is TRBJ1-1 and V is TRBV28; 7 bases are a match to TRBD1. This CDR3 contains 15 residues. After removal of 2 bases from V and 4 bases from J, the junction contained 7 bases not matched to a gene. Per germline, CDR1 MDHEN and CDR2 SYDVKM.

The chain combines TRBV4-1 with TRBJ1-4; D remains unclear. From germline, CDR1 is MGHRA and CDR2 YSYEKL. The CDR3 is made up of 14 amino acids. Trimming left V 0 bases short and J 7 bases short, with 9 bases between. The CDR3 spells CASSQESGFEKLFF. The CDR3 DNA follows: TGCGCCAGCAGCCAAGAATCGGGTTTTGAAAAACTGTTTTTT.

J is TRBJ1-4 and V is TRBV5-8; D call uncertain. V lost 5 bases and J 0 bases, leaving 11 bases between the germline ends. CDR1 is SGHTS and CDR2 is YDEGEE in the germline V gene. This CDR3 spans 15 amino acids. In nucleotides, the CDR3 is TGTGCCAGCAGTACCCCCGCGGCAACTAATGAAAAACTGTTTTTT. Residues: CASSTPAATNEKLFF.